These T cell receptor beta chains were read from a single sample in a study of cytomegalovirus exposure and HLA in healthy donors. Assay: immunoSEQ multiplex PCR; the TCRdb copy retains only in-frame clones and omits some. There are more than 80,000 clones in the sample; 65% to 85% occur only once, and 2.5% to 3% lies in the top ten. Sequenced: PBMCs. The source is a male donor in good health and CMV-seropositive. Each CDR3 is given with its conserved first and last residue. A D gene is named only where the DNA matches it firmly. A row's size may be missing; if present it is once, few, many or a size class.

v_call	d_call	j_call	clone_size	cdr3_nt	cdr3_aa
TRBV18	.	TRBJ1-5	.	TGTGCCAGCTCACCAAACAGGGATCAGCCCCAGCATTTT	CASSPNRDQPQHF
TRBV19	.	TRBJ1-5	.	TGTGCCAGTAGTATGTTAGCCGGGTCTTCGGGTCAGCCCCAGCATTTT	CASSMLAGSSGQPQHF
TRBV9	.	TRBJ2-5	.	TGTGCCAGCAGCGTAGTTGGTGGTCAGCAAGAGACCCAGTACTTC	CASSVVGGQQETQYF
TRBV28	.	TRBJ2-7	once	TGTGCCAGCAGACAACCGGGAGCCGCCTACGAGCAGTACTTC	CASRQPGAAYEQYF
TRBV7-9	.	TRBJ2-1	.	TGTGCCAGCAGCTTACTCGGAGGGAAGGGCCGCCTTTCGAATGAGCAGTTCTTC	CASSLLGGKGRLSNEQFF
TRBV28	.	TRBJ1-2	few	TGTGCCAGCAGTTTTCCCGACCCAGCCCAGGTCCGCGGCTACACCTTC	CASSFPDPAQVRGYTF
TRBV7-3	.	TRBJ1-6	.	TGTGCCAGCAGCTTCGGGGGGAATTCACCCCTCCACTTT	CASSFGGNSPLHF
TRBV6-6	TRBD1	TRBJ2-2	.	TGTGCCAGCAGTCCGCCGGGACAGGGCTACACCGGGGAGCTGTTTTTT	CASSPPGQGYTGELFF
TRBV18	TRBD1	TRBJ1-1	.	TGTGCCAGCTCACCCGACAGGGGGTCTGAAGCTTTCTTT	CASSPDRGSEAFF
TRBV19	TRBD1	TRBJ1-2	few	TGTGCCAGTAGTATCCAGGGACAGTACTATGGCTACACCTTC	CASSIQGQYYGYTF
TRBV25-1	.	TRBJ2-7	.	TGTGCCAGCATGTCGTACTCGACCTACGAGCAGTACTTC	CASMSYSTYEQYF
TRBV27	TRBD1	TRBJ1-5	.	TGTGCCAGCAGTTCTAGACAGGGGGGTAGTCAGCCCCAGCATTTT	CASSSRQGGSQPQHF
TRBV7-2	TRBD2	TRBJ2-1	.	TGTGCCAGCAGCTTAGCTGGGACCCTAGCGGGGAGGGGGTACAATGAGCAGTTCTTC	CASSLAGTLAGRGYNEQFF
TRBV23-1	.	TRBJ2-7	few	TGCGCCAGCCCGGACAGTCCCTACGAGCAGTACTTC	CASPDSPYEQYF
TRBV11-2	TRBD1	TRBJ1-2	.	TGTGCCAGCAGCTTGTCGGGACAGCCGGGGTATGGCTACACCTTC	CASSLSGQPGYGYTF
TRBV11-2	.	TRBJ2-1	.	TGTGCCAGCAGCTTAGCAGGGAATAGGAATGAGCAGTTCTTC	CASSLAGNRNEQFF
TRBV5-5	TRBD1	TRBJ2-4	.	TGTGCCAGCAGCTTGGTGCAGGGGGCGAGGACCAAAAACATTCAGTACTTC	CASSLVQGARTKNIQYF
TRBV11-2	.	TRBJ1-4	.	TGTGCCAGCACCCCCAGGGCGGCTACTAATGAAAAACTGTTTTTT	CASTPRAATNEKLFF
TRBV7-8	TRBD1	TRBJ1-6	few	TGTGCCAGCAGTCAACCGGGACAGGGTATATTGTCGAATTCACCCCTCCACTTT	CASSQPGQGILSNSPLHF
TRBV7-8	TRBD2	TRBJ2-1	.	TGTGCCAGCAGCTTAGCGCGGGGGGGCCGTTACAATGAGCAGTTCTTC	CASSLARGGRYNEQFF
TRBV5-6	TRBD1	TRBJ2-5	.	TGTGCCAGCAGCTTCGGACAGGGCGGGGAGACCCAGTACTTC	CASSFGQGGETQYF
TRBV5-8	.	TRBJ1-1	.	TGTGCCAGCAGCCCGGCCAGGGTCGGGTTCGGAGCTTTCTTT	CASSPARVGFGAFF
TRBV5-4	.	TRBJ1-1	.	TGTGCCAGCAGCTTGCGGCAGGGGCCTCGGGCGGCTTTCTTT	CASSLRQGPRAAFF
TRBV19	.	TRBJ2-7	.	TGTGCCAGTAGTTATCAGGGTTACGAGCAGTACTTC	CASSYQGYEQYF